Each of the 8 T cell receptor beta chains below was sequenced from the same sample in a study of T-cell memory formation after mild COVID-19. MiXCR, applied by TCRdb to the 5' RACE reads, yields one record per CDR3 protein. Of around 340,000 distinct CDR3 sequences in the sample, approximately 15% were seen once. Sequenced sample: PBMCs or a T cell subset sorted from them (not recorded which). The receptor set was obtained from a man aged 18 to 30 who had mild COVID-19 (a few samples of this study predate the infection). Cell type and time point are not known.

This clonotype turned up a few times. The V and J genes are TRBV18 and TRBJ1-2, with D tentatively TRBD1 (5 bases). Germline values: CDR1 KGHSH, CDR2 LQKENI. This CDR3 has 14 residues. Trimming cost V 3 bases and J 8 bases, with 16 bases left between them. The CDR3 protein is CASSPIEKGQGYTF. Written as DNA, the CDR3 is TGTGCCAGCTCACCGATAGAGAAGGGGCAAGGCTACACCTTC.

This clonotype was counted between two and nine times. The rearrangement uses TRBV11-2 and TRBJ2-3; D uncertain. V lost 6 bases and J lost 4, with 14 bases in between. Germline CDR1 reads SGHAT; CDR2 reads FQNNGV. The CDR3 has 14 residues. CDR3 in DNA: TGTGCCAGCAGTGCCATTACAGTAGCAGATACGCAGTATTTT. Its translation: CASSAITVADTQYF.

V gene TRBV20-1 combines with J gene TRBJ1-2; TRBD1 might be the D (6 bases). This CDR3 has 13 residues. The germline V gene encodes CDR1 DFQATT and CDR2 SNEGSKA (reference sequence). Trimming left V 0 bases short and J 7 bases short, with 12 bases between. The chain's CDR3 is CSARDEGGLGYTF. CDR3 in DNA: TGCAGTGCTAGAGATGAGGGGGGCCTTGGCTACACCTTC.

This clonotype turned up a few times. The chain has TRBV18 and TRBJ2-5; D is unresolved. The CDR3 totals 15 residues. Germline V gene sequence: CDR1 KGHSH, CDR2 LQKENI. Trimming stripped 2 bases from V and 5 bases from J, with 15 bases between. Here the CDR3 DNA reads TGTGCCAGCTCACCAGTCTTTGCAAAACCGGAGACCCAGTACTTC. It encodes CASSPVFAKPETQYF.

In this sample, this clonotype turned up a few times. The V gene is TRBV24-1, the J gene TRBJ2-1, with 9 positions matching TRBD2. In germline, CDR1 is KGHDR, CDR2 SFDVKD. The CDR3 has 16 amino acids. V lost 6 bases and J lost 2; bases outside the gene matches: 7. The CDR3 spells CATSRASGVAYNEQFF. DNA of the CDR3: TGTGCCACCAGTAGGGCTAGCGGGGTTGCCTACAATGAGCAGTTCTTC.

This clonotype was detected only a few times. The rearrangement joins TRBV5-1 to TRBJ2-3; 10 bases map to TRBD1. Germline CDR1 reads SGHRS; CDR2 reads YFSETQ. V trimming: 2 bases; J trimming: 0 bases; junction bases outside the gene matches: 9. The CDR3 extends over 18 amino acids. CDR3 nucleotide sequence: TGCGCCAGCAGCTTATCCCCCCGACAGGGGGCGAGCACAGATACGCAGTATTTT. It yields the protein CASSLSPRQGASTDTQYF. Using reference TRBV5-1 and TRBJ2-3 for the parts outside the CDR3, the full variable domain is KAGVTQTPRYLIKTRGQQVTLSCSPISGHRSVSWYQQTPGQGLQFLFEYFSETQRNKGNFPGRFSGRQFSNSRSEMNVSTLELGDSALYLCASSLSPRQGASTDTQYFGPGTRLTVL.

The V call is TRBV4-3, the J call TRBJ1-2; D is undetermined. The CDR3 contains 15 residues. With 3 bases removed from V and 0 bases from J, the gap between germline ends came to 11 bases. Germline V gene data show CDR1 as LGHNA and CDR2 as YSLEER. CDR3 in amino acids: CASSHSTLANYGYTF. CDR3 in DNA: TGCGCCAGCAGCCATTCAACGTTAGCTAACTATGGCTACACCTTC.

The V gene is TRBV7-9, the J gene TRBJ2-3; D tentatively reads TRBD1 or TRBD2 (5 bases each). The germline V and J ends were trimmed by 8 bases and 1 base, with 13 bases remaining between them. Germline CDR1 and CDR2: SEHNR and FQNEAQ (reference sequence). This CDR3 spans 14 amino acids. The CDR3 DNA is TGTGCCAGCCGACGGGGCTCCGGCACAGATACGCAGTATTTT. Protein: CASRRGSGTDTQYF.